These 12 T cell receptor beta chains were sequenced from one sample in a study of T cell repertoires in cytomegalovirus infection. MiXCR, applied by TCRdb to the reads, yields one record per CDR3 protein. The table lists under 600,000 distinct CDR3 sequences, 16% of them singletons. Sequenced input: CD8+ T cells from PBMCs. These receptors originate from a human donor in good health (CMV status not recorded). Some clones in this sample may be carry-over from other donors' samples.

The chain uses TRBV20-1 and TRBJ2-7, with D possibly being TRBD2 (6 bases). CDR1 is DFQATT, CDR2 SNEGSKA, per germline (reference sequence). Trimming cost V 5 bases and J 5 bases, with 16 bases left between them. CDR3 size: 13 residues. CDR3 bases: TGCAGTGCTGGAGGGAGTGATTGGAACGAGCAGTACTTC. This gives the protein CSAGGSDWNEQYF.

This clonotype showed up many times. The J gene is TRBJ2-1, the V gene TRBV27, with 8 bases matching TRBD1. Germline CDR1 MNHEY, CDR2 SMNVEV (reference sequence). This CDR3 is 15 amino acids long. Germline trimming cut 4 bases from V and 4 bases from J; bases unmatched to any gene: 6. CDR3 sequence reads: CASSSPRTGYNEQFF. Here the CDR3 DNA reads TGTGCCAGCAGTTCTCCAAGGACAGGGTACAATGAGCAGTTCTTC.

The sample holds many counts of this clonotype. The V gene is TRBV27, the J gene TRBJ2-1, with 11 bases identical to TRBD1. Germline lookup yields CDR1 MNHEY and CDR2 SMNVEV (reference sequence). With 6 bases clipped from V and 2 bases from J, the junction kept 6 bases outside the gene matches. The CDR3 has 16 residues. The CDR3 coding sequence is TGTGCCAGCAGCCTCGGACAGGGGGCTCCCTACAATGAGCAGTTCTTC. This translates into CASSLGQGAPYNEQFF.

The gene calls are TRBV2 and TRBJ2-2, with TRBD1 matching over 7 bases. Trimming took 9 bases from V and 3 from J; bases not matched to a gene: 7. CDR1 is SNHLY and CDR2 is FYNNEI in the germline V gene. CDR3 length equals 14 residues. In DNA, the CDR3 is TGTGCCAGTATACAGGGGACCTACACCGGGGAGCTGTTTTTT. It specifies CASIQGTYTGELFF.

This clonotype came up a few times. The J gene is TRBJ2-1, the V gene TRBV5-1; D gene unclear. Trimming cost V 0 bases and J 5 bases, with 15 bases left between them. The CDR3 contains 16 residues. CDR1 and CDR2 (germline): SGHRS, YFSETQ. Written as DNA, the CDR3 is TGCGCCAGCAGCTTGGTCGTTGTCATTTACAACAATGAGCAGTTCTTC. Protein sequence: CASSLVVVIYNNEQFF.

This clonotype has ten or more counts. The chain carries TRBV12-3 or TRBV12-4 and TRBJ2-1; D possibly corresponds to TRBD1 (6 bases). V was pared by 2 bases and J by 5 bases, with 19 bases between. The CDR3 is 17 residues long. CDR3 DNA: TGTGCCAGCAGTTTATTTTCTACGGTAGCAGGGGACAATGAGCAGTTCTTC. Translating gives CASSLFSTVAGDNEQFF.

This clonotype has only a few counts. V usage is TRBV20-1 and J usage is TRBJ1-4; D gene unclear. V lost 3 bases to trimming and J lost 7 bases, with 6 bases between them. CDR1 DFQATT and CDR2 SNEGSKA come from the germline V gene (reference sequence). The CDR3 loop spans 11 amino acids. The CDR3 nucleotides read TGCAGTGCTAGTGACACTGAAAAACTGTTTTTT. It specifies CSASDTEKLFF.

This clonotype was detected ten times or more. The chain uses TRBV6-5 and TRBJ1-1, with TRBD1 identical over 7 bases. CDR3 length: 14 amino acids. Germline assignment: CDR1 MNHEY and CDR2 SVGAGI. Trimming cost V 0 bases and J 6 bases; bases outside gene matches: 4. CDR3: CASSYSSGTAEAFF. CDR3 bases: TGTGCCAGCAGTTACTCGAGCGGGACAGCTGAAGCTTTCTTT.

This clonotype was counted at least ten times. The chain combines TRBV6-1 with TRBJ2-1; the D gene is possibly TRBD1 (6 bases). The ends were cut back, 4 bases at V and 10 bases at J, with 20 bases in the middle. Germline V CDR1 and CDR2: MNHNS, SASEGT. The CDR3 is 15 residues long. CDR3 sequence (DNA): TGTGCCAGCAGTGTGGGGACAACACCCTATGGGGAGCAGTTCTTC. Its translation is CASSVGTTPYGEQFF.

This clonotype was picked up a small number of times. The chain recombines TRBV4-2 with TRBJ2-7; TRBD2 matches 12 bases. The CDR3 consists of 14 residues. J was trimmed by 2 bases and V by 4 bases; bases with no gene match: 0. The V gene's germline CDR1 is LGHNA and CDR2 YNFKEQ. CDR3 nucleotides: TGTGCCAGCAGCCGACTAGCGGGAGCCTACGAGCAGTACTTC. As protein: CASSRLAGAYEQYF.

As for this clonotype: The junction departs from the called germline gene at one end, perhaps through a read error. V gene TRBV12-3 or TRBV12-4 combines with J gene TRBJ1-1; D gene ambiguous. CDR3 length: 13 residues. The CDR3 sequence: CACSLVVNTEAFF. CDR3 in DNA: TGTGCCTGCAGTTTAGTTGTGAACACTGAAGCTTTCTTT.

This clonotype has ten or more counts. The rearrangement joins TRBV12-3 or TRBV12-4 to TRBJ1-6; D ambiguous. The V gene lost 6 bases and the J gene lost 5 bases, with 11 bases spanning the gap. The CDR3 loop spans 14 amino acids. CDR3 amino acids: CASRPSVDNSPLHF. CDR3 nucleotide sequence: TGTGCCAGCAGACCCTCGGTTGATAATTCACCCCTCCACTTT.